The clone carrying this T cell receptor beta chain showed up just a few times. The data were obtained in a study of T cells after yellow fever vaccination. TCRdb recomputed calls from the 5' RACE reads with MiXCR, one row per CDR3 protein. The table records over 35,000 distinct CDR3 sequences, 5% to 8% of them present only once. There are 15 residues in the CDR3. Germline lookup yields CDR1 SEHNR and CDR2 FQNEAQ (reference sequence). The V end was cut by 4 bases, the J end by 0 bases, with 12 bases between. V gene TRBV7-9 combines with J gene TRBJ2-5; the D is unclear. The input for sequencing was PBMCs, either bulk or a sorted T-cell subset (CD4+, CD8+, memory, or dextramer-sorted; not recorded which), taken 45 days after the yellow fever booster vaccination. The TCR sequence derives from a man aged 30 to 45 who received the YFV17D yellow fever vaccine. In DNA, the CDR3 is TGTGCCAGCAGCTACGGACGGATCGACCAAGAGACCCAGTACTTC. The encoded protein is CASSYGRIDQETQYF.